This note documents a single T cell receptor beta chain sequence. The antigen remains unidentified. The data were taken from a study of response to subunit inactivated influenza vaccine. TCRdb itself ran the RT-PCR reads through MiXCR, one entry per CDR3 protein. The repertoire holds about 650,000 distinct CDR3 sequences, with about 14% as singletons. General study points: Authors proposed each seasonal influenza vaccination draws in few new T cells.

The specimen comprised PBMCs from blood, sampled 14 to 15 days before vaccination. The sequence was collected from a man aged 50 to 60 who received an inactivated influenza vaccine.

The CDR3 sequence is CASSPPTGEMNTGELFF. CDR3 bases: TGTGCCAGCAGTCCGCCGACAGGGGAAATGAACACCGGGGAGCTGTTTTTT. This chain joins TRBV28 and TRBJ2-2; 8 bases line up with TRBD1. V lost 5 bases and J lost 1; bases outside the gene matches: 9. Germline V lookup: CDR1 MDHEN, CDR2 SYDVKM. CDR3 length: 17 residues.